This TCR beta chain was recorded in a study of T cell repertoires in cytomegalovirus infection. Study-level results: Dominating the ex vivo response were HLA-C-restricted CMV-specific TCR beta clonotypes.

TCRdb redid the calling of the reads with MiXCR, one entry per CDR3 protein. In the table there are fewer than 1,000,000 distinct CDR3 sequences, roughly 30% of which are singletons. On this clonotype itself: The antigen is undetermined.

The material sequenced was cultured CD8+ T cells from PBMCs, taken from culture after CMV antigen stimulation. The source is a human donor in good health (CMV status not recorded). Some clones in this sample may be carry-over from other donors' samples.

The CDR3: CASSGGDGVPGEQYF. CDR3 nucleotide sequence: TGTGCCAGCAGCGGGGGGGACGGAGTTCCGGGCGAGCAGTACTTC. J is TRBJ2-7 and V is TRBV5-5; 7 bases line up with TRBD2. Germline assignment: CDR1 SGHKS and CDR2 YYEKEE (reference sequence). V shed 4 bases and J 6 bases; nucleotides not matched to a gene: 13. This CDR3 comprises 15 residues.